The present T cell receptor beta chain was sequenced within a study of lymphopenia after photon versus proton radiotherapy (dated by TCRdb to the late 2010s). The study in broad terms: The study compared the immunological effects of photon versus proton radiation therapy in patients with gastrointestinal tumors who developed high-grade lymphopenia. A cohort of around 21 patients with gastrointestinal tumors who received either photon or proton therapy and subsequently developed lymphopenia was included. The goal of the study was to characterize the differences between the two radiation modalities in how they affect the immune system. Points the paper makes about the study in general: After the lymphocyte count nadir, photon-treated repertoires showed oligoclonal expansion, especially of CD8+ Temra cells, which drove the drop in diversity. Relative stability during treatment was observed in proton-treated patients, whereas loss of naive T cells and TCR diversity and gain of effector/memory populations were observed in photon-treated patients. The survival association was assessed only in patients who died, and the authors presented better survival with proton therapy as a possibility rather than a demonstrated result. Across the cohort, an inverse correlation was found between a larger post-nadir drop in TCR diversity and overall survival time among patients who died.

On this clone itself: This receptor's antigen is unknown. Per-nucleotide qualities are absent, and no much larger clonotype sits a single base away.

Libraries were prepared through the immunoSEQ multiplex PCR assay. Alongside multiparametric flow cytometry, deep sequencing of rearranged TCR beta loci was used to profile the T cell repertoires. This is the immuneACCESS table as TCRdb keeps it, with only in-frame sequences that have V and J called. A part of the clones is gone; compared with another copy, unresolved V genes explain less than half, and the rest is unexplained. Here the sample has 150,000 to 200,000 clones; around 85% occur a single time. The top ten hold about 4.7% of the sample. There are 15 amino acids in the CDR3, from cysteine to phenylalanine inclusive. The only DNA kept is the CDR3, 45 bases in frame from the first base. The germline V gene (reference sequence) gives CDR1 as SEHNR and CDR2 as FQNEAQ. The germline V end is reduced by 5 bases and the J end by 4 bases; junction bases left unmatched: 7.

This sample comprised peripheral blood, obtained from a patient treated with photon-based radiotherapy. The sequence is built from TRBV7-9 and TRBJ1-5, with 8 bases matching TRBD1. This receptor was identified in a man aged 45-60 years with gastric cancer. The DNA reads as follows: TGTGCCAGCAGCCCCCCCGGGACAGGTAATCAGCCCCAGCATTTT. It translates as CASSPPGTGNQPQHF. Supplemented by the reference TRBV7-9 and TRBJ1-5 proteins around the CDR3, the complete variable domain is DTGVSQNPRHKITKRGQNVTFRCDPISEHNRLYWYRQTLGQGPEFLTYFQNEAQLEKSRLLSDRFSAERPKGSFSTLEIQRTEQGDSAMYLCASSPPGTGNQPQHFGDGTRLSIL.